These 4 T cell receptor beta chains originate from one sample sequenced in a study of blood T cell repertoires in COVID-19. Some clones are missing from TCRdb's copy, which holds only in-frame ones; the method was immunoSEQ multiplex PCR. This table holds about 140,000 clones, 70% to 90% found once. The sequenced material came from peripheral blood. The origin of the receptors is a man in his fifties or sixties with acute or convalescent COVID-19.

The chain uses TRBV18 and TRBJ1-1; no clear D. In germline, CDR1 is KGHSH, CDR2 LQKENI. This CDR3 has 16 residues. The V end was cut by 1 base, the J end by 1 base, with 13 bases between. As DNA, the CDR3 is TGTGCCAGCTCACCACGGCTGGAACAGCAGAACACTGAAGCTTTCTTT. The encoded protein is CASSPRLEQQNTEAFF.

The chain has TRBV27 and TRBJ1-6, with D possibly TRBD1 on 6 matching bases. The CDR3 extends over 14 amino acids. CDR1 and CDR2 from the germline V gene are MNHEY and SMNVEV (reference sequence). V lost 5 bases and J 10 bases, leaving 15 bases between the germline ends. This chain's CDR3 is CASSTDRKPSPLHF. In nucleotides, the CDR3 is TGTGCCAGCAGTACCGACAGGAAACCCTCACCCCTCCACTTT.

The chain joins TRBV7-2 to TRBJ2-7, with a weak D call TRBD2 (6 bases). The CDR3 runs 16 residues. Germline CDR1 and CDR2: SGHTA and FQGNSA. With 5 bases removed from V and 2 bases from J, the gap between germline ends came to 19 bases. CDR3 loop: CASSPRDFKNPYEQYF. CDR3 sequence (DNA): TGTGCCAGCAGCCCCCGGGACTTTAAGAATCCCTACGAGCAGTACTTC.

J is TRBJ1-1 and V is TRBV7-9, with 10 bases fitting TRBD1. Germline V lookup: CDR1 SEHNR, CDR2 FQNEAQ (reference sequence). The CDR3 spans 17 residues. The V gene end was trimmed by 5 bases and the J gene end by 4 bases; junction bases not matched to a gene: 13. CDR3 sequence reads: CASSPLRQGTGVTEAFF. The CDR3 DNA reads TGTGCCAGCAGCCCTCTCAGGCAGGGGACAGGGGTCACTGAAGCTTTCTTT.